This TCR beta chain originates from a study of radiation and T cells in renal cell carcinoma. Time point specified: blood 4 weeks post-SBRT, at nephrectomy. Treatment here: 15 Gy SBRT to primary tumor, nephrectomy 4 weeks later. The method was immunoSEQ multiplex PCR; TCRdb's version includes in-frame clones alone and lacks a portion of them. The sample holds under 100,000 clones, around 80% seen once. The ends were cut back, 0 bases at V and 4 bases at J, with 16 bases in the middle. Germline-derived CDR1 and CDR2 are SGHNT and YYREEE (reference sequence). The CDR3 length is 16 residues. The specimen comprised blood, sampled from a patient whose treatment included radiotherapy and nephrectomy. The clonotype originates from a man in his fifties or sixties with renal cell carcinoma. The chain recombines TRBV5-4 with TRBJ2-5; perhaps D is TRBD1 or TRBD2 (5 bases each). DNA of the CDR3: TGTGCCAGCAGCTTGGGACTTGCAGGGAGTCGAGAGACCCAGTACTTC. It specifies CASSLGLAGSRETQYF.